The 27 T cell receptor beta chains presented below share a single source sample, sequenced in a study of blood T cell repertoires in COVID-19. Sequencing was performed with immunoSEQ multiplex PCR; in TCRdb, only in-frame clones are kept and a portion is missing. The sample has around 72,000 clones, around 82% seen once. Sequencing was performed on peripheral blood. These receptors were obtained from a woman aged 55 to 70 with acute or convalescent COVID-19.

The chain employs TRBV6-6 and TRBJ1-1; D may be TRBD1 (5 bases). The V end was cut by 4 bases, the J end by 3 bases, with 9 bases between. The CDR3 is 13 residues long. Germline-derived CDR1 and CDR2 are MNHNY and SVGAGI (reference sequence). As DNA, the CDR3 is TGTGCCAGCAGTTCCAGGGAAGACACTGAAGCTTTCTTT. This gives the protein CASSSREDTEAFF.

The genes are TRBV2 and TRBJ2-5, with 10 bases that match TRBD2. This CDR3 has 14 residues. The V segment lost 5 bases and the J segment 5 bases; nucleotides outside the gene matches: 5. The germline CDR1 and CDR2 sequences are SNHLY and FYNNEI. The CDR3 DNA is TGTGCCAGCAGTAAGCGGGGGGGTCGGGAGACCCAGTACTTC. Translation gives CASSKRGGRETQYF.

The genes are TRBV10-1 and TRBJ2-5; TRBD1 aligns across 7 bases. CDR3 size: 16 residues. V dropped 3 bases and J dropped 1; count of bases not matched to a gene: 8. Per the germline V gene, CDR1 is WNHNN and CDR2 is SYGVQD (reference sequence). This chain's CDR3 is CASSDQVTGIQETQYF. CDR3 nucleotides: TGCGCCAGCAGTGACCAAGTGACAGGGATCCAAGAGACCCAGTACTTC.

DNA of the CDR3: TGTGCCAGCAGGAATACACGGAACACTGAAGCTTTCTTT. Amino acid sequence: CASRNTRNTEAFF. The rearrangement joins TRBV12-3 or TRBV12-4 to TRBJ1-1; no clear D. This CDR3 is built from 13 residues. Trimming shortened V by 6 bases and J by 1 base, and 9 bases separated the two germline ends.

J is TRBJ1-1 and V is TRBV2; TRBD1 agrees at 8 bases. This CDR3 has 16 residues. With V trimmed by 6 bases and J by 0 bases, 9 bases remained unmatched. Germline CDR1 SNHLY, CDR2 FYNNEI. The CDR3 region has the DNA TGTGCCAGCAGCCTCTACAGGGGGTCTCTGAACACTGAAGCTTTCTTT. Translated, it gives CASSLYRGSLNTEAFF.

The rearrangement links TRBV27 to TRBJ2-2; D possibly corresponds to TRBD2 (6 bases). Germline V CDR1 and CDR2: MNHEY, SMNVEV (reference sequence). V was cut by 5 bases and J by 0 bases, with 7 bases left in between. This CDR3 contains 14 residues. The CDR3 nucleotides are TGTGCCAGCAGTCCGGGGGCGAACACCGGGGAGCTGTTTTTT. Translating it yields CASSPGANTGELFF.

This clone appeared once. The genes are TRBV10-1 and TRBJ1-1; possibly TRBD1 for D (6 bases). The V gene lost 8 bases and the J gene lost 1 base, with 20 bases spanning the gap. Germline V gene lookup returns CDR1 WNHNN and CDR2 SYGVQD (reference sequence). The CDR3 runs 16 residues. The CDR3 region is CASLHNHRAKNTEAFF. The CDR3 DNA follows: TGCGCCAGCCTACACAACCACAGGGCTAAGAACACTGAAGCTTTCTTT.

This clone was found a few times. The chain links TRBV5-1 to TRBJ2-7; 9 positions agree with TRBD2. The CDR3 spans 14 residues. V was pared by 1 base and J by 3 bases, with 2 bases of the junction left unmatched. The germline CDR1 and CDR2 sequences are SGHRS and YFSETQ. CDR3 amino acids: CASSLPSGNYEQYF. The CDR3 DNA is TGCGCCAGCAGCTTGCCTAGCGGGAACTACGAGCAGTACTTC.

The chain carries TRBV7-6 and TRBJ1-1; a possible D gene is TRBD1 (5 bases). This CDR3 has 13 residues. The germline gives CDR1 SGHVS, CDR2 FNYEAQ. With 2 bases removed from V and 2 bases from J, the gap between germline ends came to 6 bases. CDR3 coding DNA: TGTGCCAGCAGCTTAACAGGTAACACTGAAGCTTTCTTT. Its translation is CASSLTGNTEAFF.

This clone was picked up one time. This chain uses TRBV9 with TRBJ1-1; D possibly corresponds to TRBD1 (6 bases). The germline V gene has CDR1 SGDLS and CDR2 YYNGEE. Trimming pared 4 bases from V and 1 base from J, leaving 8 bases between. This CDR3 region has 13 residues. CDR3 in DNA: TGTGCCAGCAGCTCACAGGGGAACACTGAAGCTTTCTTT. Translated: CASSSQGNTEAFF.

The chain combines TRBV5-1 with TRBJ2-1; 8 bases are shared with TRBD1. Germline V gene sequence: CDR1 SGHRS, CDR2 YFSETQ. V dropped 3 bases and J dropped 4; count of bases not matched to a gene: 6. This CDR3 contains 15 residues. The DNA for the CDR3 is TGCGCCAGCAGCTCGGGACAGGAGAGATACAATGAGCAGTTCTTC. Its translation: CASSSGQERYNEQFF.

The J gene is TRBJ2-1, the V gene TRBV6-4; 10 nucleotides line up with TRBD2. Trimming cost V 2 bases and J 4 bases; bases outside gene matches: 5. Germline V gives CDR1 MRHNA, CDR2 SNTAGT. This CDR3 region has 16 residues. CDR3 in DNA: TGTGCCAGCAGTGACGCCGCTAGCGGGGGTTACAATGAGCAGTTCTTC. It encodes CASSDAASGGYNEQFF.

The chain links TRBV6-5 to TRBJ1-5; 7 bases map to TRBD1. There are 15 residues in the CDR3. J gave up 5 bases and V 5 bases, and 9 bases lay outside the gene matches. Germline values: CDR1 MNHEY, CDR2 SVGAGI. CDR3 amino acids: CASSQSTGQHQPQHF. The CDR3 DNA follows: TGTGCCAGCAGTCAATCAACGGGACAGCATCAGCCCCAGCATTTT.

This clone has only a few counts. The rearrangement links TRBV27 to TRBJ2-7; 12 bases align to TRBD1. This CDR3 comprises 15 residues. Losses at the gene ends were 5 bases for V and 4 bases for J; bases not matched to a gene: 6. Germline CDR1 and CDR2: MNHEY and SMNVEV (reference sequence). CDR3 in DNA: TGTGCCAGCAGTCTGGGACAGGGGGCGCAGTACGAGCAGTACTTC. This sequence encodes CASSLGQGAQYEQYF.

This clone was found once. The CDR3 sequence: CASSHGQAEAFF. CDR3 bases: TGTGCCAGCAGCCACGGACAGGCCGAAGCTTTCTTT. This chain connects TRBV4-2 to TRBJ1-1; 7 bases match TRBD1. The germline CDR1 and CDR2 sequences are LGHNA and YNFKEQ. The CDR3 loop spans 12 amino acids. V trimming: 3 bases; J trimming: 8 bases; junction bases outside the gene matches: 3.

Of note for this clone: Other DNA variants within this sample encode the same CDR3. The V and J genes are TRBV4-2 and TRBJ1-4; 7 bases are a match to TRBD1. The length of the CDR3 is 16 residues. Germline trimming cut 1 base from V and 3 bases from J; bases unmatched to any gene: 5. Germline loops: CDR1 LGHNA, CDR2 YNFKEQ. The CDR3 reads CASSQGRGQPNEKLFF. The CDR3 DNA reads TGTGCCAGCAGCCAAGGGAGGGGGCAGCCTAATGAAAAACTGTTTTTT.

CDR3 coding DNA: TGTGCCAGCAACGGACACCCGAACACCGGGGAGCTGTTTTTT. Translated, it gives CASNGHPNTGELFF. This chain uses TRBV21-1 with TRBJ2-2; TRBD1 reflects the table's D call only, with no check against the DNA. TRBV21-1 constitutes a pseudogene. This CDR3 region has 14 residues.

The genes are TRBV7-3 and TRBJ2-2; 7 bases map to TRBD1. After removal of 7 bases from V and 0 bases from J, the junction contained 2 bases not matched to a gene. This CDR3 is built from 14 residues. Looked up from germline, CDR1 is SGHTA and CDR2 is FQGTGA. CDR3 coding DNA: TGTGCCAGCACAGGGGGTGCGAACACCGGGGAGCTGTTTTTT. This translates into CASTGGANTGELFF.

This sequence joins TRBV24-1 and TRBJ1-2; the D is unclear. V lost 4 bases and J lost 2, with 10 bases in between. The germline V gene encodes CDR1 KGHDR and CDR2 SFDVKD. This CDR3 has 14 residues. Here the CDR3 reads CATSDPRFNYGYTF. CDR3 in DNA: TGTGCCACCAGTGACCCCAGATTCAACTATGGCTACACCTTC.

The chain is built from TRBV6-4 and TRBJ1-5; D is perhaps TRBD1 (6 bases). CDR3 length equals 15 residues. The V end was cut by 1 base, the J end by 7 bases, with 14 bases between. Per the germline V gene, CDR1 is MRHNA and CDR2 is SNTAGT. DNA for the CDR3: TGTGCCAGCAGTGACTTTGGGGGCCCGGGACAGCCCCAGCATTTT. It specifies CASSDFGGPGQPQHF.

The chain employs TRBV15 and TRBJ1-1; D is unresolved. CDR3 length equals 17 residues. The V gene's germline CDR1 is LNHNV and CDR2 YYDKDF (reference sequence). V shed 5 bases and J shed 4 bases, with 23 bases lying between them. The CDR3 loop reads CATSGSGVQAFSTEAFF. CDR3 sequence (DNA): TGTGCCACCAGCGGGTCCGGGGTTCAGGCATTTAGCACTGAAGCTTTCTTT.

The CDR3 sequence is CASSLGSNSPLHF. In DNA form, the CDR3 reads TGTGCCAGCAGCCTGGGCTCAAATTCACCCCTCCACTTT. The rearrangement links TRBV14 to TRBJ1-6, with unresolved D. The germline V and J ends were trimmed by 4 bases and 7 bases, with 8 bases remaining between them. Germline CDR1 is SGHDN and CDR2 is FVKESK. This CDR3 comprises 13 residues.

This chain joins TRBV6-1 and TRBJ1-4, with D possibly TRBD1 on 5 matching bases. V lost 2 bases, J lost 10 bases, and 17 bases lay in between. The CDR3 runs to 15 residues. CDR1 is MNHNS, CDR2 SASEGT, per germline. CDR3 sequence (DNA): TGTGCCAGCAGTGAAAGTAGGCCAGGCGGGGGAAAACTGTTTTTT. Translating gives CASSESRPGGGKLFF.

This clone was detected only a few times. Other DNA sequences from this sample encode an identical CDR3 as well. The chain carries TRBV5-1 and TRBJ1-1, with D uncertain. This CDR3 region has 13 residues. Per the germline V gene, CDR1 is SGHRS and CDR2 is YFSETQ. Trimming removed 4 bases from V and 0 bases from J, with 7 bases in between. CDR3 nucleotides: TGCGCCAGCAGCGTACAAGTGAACACTGAAGCTTTCTTT. Translated: CASSVQVNTEAFF.

This clone was observed a handful of times. The chain recombines TRBV21-1 with TRBJ2-3; the D call of TRBD1 is as the table states it, not checked on the DNA. TRBV21-1 is deemed a pseudogene. This CDR3 contains 17 residues. The CDR3 coding sequence is TGTGCCAGCAGCAGAAAGCGAGGACAGGGGGCGACTGATACGCAGTATTTT. Its translation: CASSRKRGQGATDTQYF.

The V and J genes are TRBV10-3 and TRBJ1-5; the D is unclear. Trimming left V 6 bases short and J 4 bases short, with 7 bases between. CDR3 size: 12 residues. CDR1 is ENHRY, CDR2 SYGVKD, per germline. The CDR3 reads CAISPGNQPQHF. The CDR3 nucleotides read TGTGCCATCAGCCCGGGTAATCAGCCCCAGCATTTT.

The V and J genes are TRBV5-1 and TRBJ2-7; the match to TRBD1 covers 9 bases. The CDR3 runs 15 residues. V trimming: 0 bases; J trimming: 4 bases; junction bases outside the gene matches: 5. The V gene's germline CDR1 is SGHRS and CDR2 YFSETQ. CDR3 region: CASSLGTGVMYEQYF. The CDR3 bases are TGCGCCAGCAGCTTGGGGACAGGGGTTATGTACGAGCAGTACTTC.